The 26 T cell receptor beta chains reported below all come from one sample, sequenced in a study of T cell responses to AZD1222 COVID-19 vaccine. Clones were sequenced by immunoSEQ multiplex PCR, and TCRdb holds only the in-frame ones, with some missing. The sample holds some 80,000 clones, 60% to 85% seen once. Sequences were derived from peripheral blood, sampled 28 days after the second dose of the MenACWY control vaccine. The receptors originated from an adult who received the MenACWY meningococcal vaccine as a control.

CDR3 region: CASSERMYGYTF. The DNA for the CDR3 is TGTGCCAGCAGTGAACGGATGTATGGCTACACCTTC. The chain links TRBV6-1 to TRBJ1-2; D is uncertain. This CDR3 contains 12 residues. The germline V gene has CDR1 MNHNS and CDR2 SASEGT. V was pared by 2 bases and J by 5 bases, with 6 bases between.

This chain uses TRBV4-3 with TRBJ2-1, with unresolved D. The CDR3 is made up of 16 amino acids. Trimming stripped 6 bases from V and 1 base from J, with 16 bases between. Germline CDR1 LGHNA, CDR2 YSLEER. CDR3 coding DNA: TGCGCCAGCAGTCTCGAACCCCGCCAATCCTACAATGAGCAGTTCTTC. Encoded protein: CASSLEPRQSYNEQFF.

The V call is TRBV10-3, the J call TRBJ1-3; no reliable D call. Trimming left V 0 bases short and J 0 bases short, with 12 bases between. This CDR3 is built from 17 residues. Germline V lookup: CDR1 ENHRY, CDR2 SYGVKD. CDR3 in DNA: TGTGCCATCAGTGAGTCGTATCGGGGTAGCTCTGGAAACACCATATATTTT. Protein product: CAISESYRGSSGNTIYF.

The chain employs TRBV3-1 (or the pseudogene TRBV3-2) and TRBJ2-7, with D possibly TRBD2 on 6 matching bases. Germline V CDR1 and CDR2: LGHDT, YNNKEL (reference sequence). The CDR3 is 13 residues long. The germline V and J ends were trimmed by 4 bases and 2 bases, with 9 bases remaining between them. CDR3 protein: CASSRDSAYEQYF. CDR3 coding DNA: TGTGCCAGCAGCCGGGACTCAGCCTACGAGCAGTACTTC.

The rearrangement uses TRBV9 and TRBJ2-2; D call uncertain. Trimming cost V 4 bases and J 1 base, with 14 bases left between them. The CDR3 runs 16 residues. Per the germline V gene, CDR1 is SGDLS and CDR2 is YYNGEE. In nucleotides, the CDR3 is TGTGCCAGCAGCCAAGAGCTCCCAGGGAACACCGGGGAGCTGTTTTTT. Its translation is CASSQELPGNTGELFF.

This chain links TRBV29-1 with TRBJ1-1; 8 positions agree with TRBD1. The V and J ends lost 7 bases and 0 bases, in that order; junction bases with no gene match: 13. CDR3 size: 16 residues. Germline V gene lookup returns CDR1 SQVTM and CDR2 ANQGSEA. The CDR3 region is CSATDREVWVNTEAFF. Here the CDR3 DNA reads TGCAGCGCAACGGACAGGGAAGTCTGGGTGAACACTGAAGCTTTCTTT.

This clone was picked up a small number of times. This chain uses TRBV5-1 with TRBJ2-5; D remains unclear. Trimming removed 0 bases from V and 2 bases from J, with 8 bases in between. CDR1 and CDR2 from the germline V gene are SGHRS and YFSETQ. This CDR3 has 14 residues. This chain's CDR3 is CASSLGGYQETQYF. CDR3 nucleotide sequence: TGCGCCAGCAGCTTGGGGGGATATCAAGAGACCCAGTACTTC.

The V and J genes are TRBV7-9 and TRBJ2-5; D perhaps matches TRBD2 (6 bases). The V gene lost 0 bases and the J gene lost 5 bases, with 10 bases spanning the gap. Germline-derived CDR1 and CDR2 are SEHNR and FQNEAQ (reference sequence). The CDR3 length is 14 residues. The CDR3 DNA sequence: TGTGCCAGCAGCTTAGCCGGGGGAGGTGAGACCCAGTACTTC. The encoded protein is CASSLAGGGETQYF.

This sequence joins TRBV28 and TRBJ1-1; D not resolved. The V gene's germline CDR1 is MDHEN and CDR2 SYDVKM. The CDR3 totals 15 residues. Trimming stripped 4 bases from V and 0 bases from J, with 12 bases between. DNA for the CDR3: TGTGCCAGCAGTTCTAGGCTGCGGATGAACACTGAAGCTTTCTTT. It encodes CASSSRLRMNTEAFF. The whole variable domain, filled in from reference TRBV28 and TRBJ1-1, reads DVKVTQSSRYLVKRTGEKVFLECVQDMDHENMFWYRQDPGLGLRLIYFSYDVKMKEKGDIPEGYSVSREKKERFSLILESASTNQTSMYLCASSSRLRMNTEAFFGQGTRLTVV.

This chain joins TRBV6-1 and TRBJ2-3; possibly TRBD1 for D (6 bases). V lost 4 bases, J lost 6 bases, and 20 bases lay in between. The CDR3 is 16 residues long. CDR1 is MNHNS, CDR2 SASEGT, per germline. CDR3 coding DNA: TGTGCCAGCAGTGTACAGGGTTTGGGTCTATGGGATACGCAGTATTTT. The encoded protein is CASSVQGLGLWDTQYF.

V is TRBV3-1 (or the pseudogene TRBV3-2) and J is TRBJ2-3, with TRBD1 identical over 7 bases. The CDR3 length is 14 residues. Germline V gene data show CDR1 as LGHDT and CDR2 as YNNKEL (reference sequence). V lost 7 bases and J lost 4; bases outside the gene matches: 8. The CDR3: CASNQGVTPDTQYF. The CDR3 nucleotides are TGTGCCAGCAACCAGGGGGTTACACCAGATACGCAGTATTTT.

This clone is medium-sized within its sample. The rearrangement links TRBV11-3 to TRBJ1-1; no clear D gene. This CDR3 is 13 amino acids long. Trimming shortened V by 5 bases and J by 7 bases, and 14 bases separated the two germline ends. Germline V gene sequence: CDR1 SGHNT, CDR2 YENEEA. The CDR3 sequence: CASSGGGRGEAFF. DNA for the CDR3: TGTGCCAGCAGCGGCGGAGGGCGGGGTGAAGCTTTCTTT.

The V gene is TRBV5-6, the J gene TRBJ1-2; D is possibly TRBD1 (5 bases). CDR1 and CDR2 from the germline V gene are SGHDT and YYEEEE. CDR3 length: 15 amino acids. Deletions cut 3 bases from V and 5 bases from J, with 17 bases between. CDR3 sequence: CASSWEQAATYGYTF. CDR3 nucleotides: TGTGCCAGCAGCTGGGAACAGGCAGCGACTTATGGCTACACCTTC.

V gene TRBV4-3 combines with J gene TRBJ1-4, with D possibly matching TRBD1 (5 bases). The CDR3 loop spans 15 amino acids. The germline V gene has CDR1 LGHNA and CDR2 YSLEER. V lost 2 bases, J lost 2 bases, and 9 bases lay in between. The DNA for the CDR3 is TGCGCCAGCAGCCAATTCCGGGACACTAATGAAAAACTGTTTTTT. Its protein product is CASSQFRDTNEKLFF.

The genes are TRBV28 and TRBJ1-6; D is perhaps TRBD1 (5 bases). The V end was cut by 10 bases, the J end by 6 bases, with 16 bases between. The CDR3 is made up of 14 amino acids. Germline-derived CDR1 and CDR2 are MDHEN and SYDVKM. The CDR3 sequence: CAIQSSGTNSPLHF. The CDR3 region has the DNA TGTGCCATCCAATCTTCCGGGACTAATTCACCCCTCCACTTT.

V gene TRBV7-9 combines with J gene TRBJ1-1; D ambiguous. There are 13 residues in the CDR3. V was shortened by 5 bases and J by 1 base, with 8 bases between the two germline ends. CDR1 SEHNR and CDR2 FQNEAQ come from the germline V gene (reference sequence). CDR3 sequence reads: CASSRTPNTEAFF. Here the CDR3 DNA reads TGTGCCAGCAGCCGTACTCCGAACACTGAAGCTTTCTTT. Complete variable domain (other parts from reference TRBV7-9 and TRBJ1-1): DTGVSQNPRHKITKRGQNVTFRCDPISEHNRLYWYRQTLGQGPEFLTYFQNEAQLEKSRLLSDRFSAERPKGSFSTLEIQRTEQGDSAMYLCASSRTPNTEAFFGQGTRLTVV.

This chain's CDR3 is CASSGIANTEAFF. The CDR3 DNA reads as TGTGCCAGCAGCGGTATTGCTAACACTGAAGCTTTCTTT. The rearrangement joins TRBV7-9 to TRBJ1-1; D is undetermined. The V gene lost 5 bases and the J gene lost 2 bases, with 9 bases spanning the gap. The length of the CDR3 is 13 residues. The germline V gene encodes CDR1 SEHNR and CDR2 FQNEAQ (reference sequence).

This clone was observed a handful of times. The rearrangement joins TRBV30 to TRBJ2-2; the D is unclear. CDR1 and CDR2 from the germline V gene are GTSNPN and SVGIG (reference sequence). This CDR3 region has 11 residues. V lost 8 bases, J lost 6 bases, and 10 bases lay in between. The CDR3 sequence is CARMSAGELFF. DNA of the CDR3: TGTGCCCGGATGAGCGCCGGGGAGCTGTTTTTT.

In its sample, this clone was seen once. CDR3 sequence (DNA): TGTGCCAGCAGTACCCAGGGACTAGCCTACGAGCAGTACTTC. Encoded protein: CASSTQGLAYEQYF. The chain combines TRBV28 with TRBJ2-7, with 8 bases identical to TRBD2. V lost 5 bases and J lost 2; bases outside the gene matches: 5. In germline, CDR1 is MDHEN, CDR2 SYDVKM. The CDR3 length is 14 residues. Full variable domain (rest looked up from reference TRBV28 and TRBJ2-7): DVKVTQSSRYLVKRTGEKVFLECVQDMDHENMFWYRQDPGLGLRLIYFSYDVKMKEKGDIPEGYSVSREKKERFSLILESASTNQTSMYLCASSTQGLAYEQYFGPGTRLTVT.

The chain uses TRBV5-1 and TRBJ2-2; 8 nucleotides match TRBD1. V shed 4 bases and J 5 bases; nucleotides not matched to a gene: 7. The CDR3 is made up of 15 amino acids. The germline V gene encodes CDR1 SGHRS and CDR2 YFSETQ. The CDR3 reads CASSPTGAWTGELFF. CDR3 in DNA: TGCGCCAGCAGCCCGACAGGGGCATGGACCGGGGAGCTGTTTTTT. The whole variable domain, filled in from reference TRBV5-1 and TRBJ2-2, reads KAGVTQTPRYLIKTRGQQVTLSCSPISGHRSVSWYQQTPGQGLQFLFEYFSETQRNKGNFPGRFSGRQFSNSRSEMNVSTLELGDSALYLCASSPTGAWTGELFFGEGSRLTVL.

In this sample, this clone turned up a few times. This chain links TRBV11-1 with TRBJ2-3; no firm D call. CDR1 and CDR2 (germline): SGHAT, FQDESV (reference sequence). V was trimmed by 2 bases and J by 0 bases, leaving 9 bases between them. The CDR3 extends over 15 amino acids. CDR3 residues: CASSLMGQSTDTQYF. The CDR3 DNA reads as TGTGCCAGCAGCTTAATGGGTCAAAGCACAGATACGCAGTATTTT.

The chain combines TRBV7-8 with TRBJ2-3, with 11 bases fitting TRBD2. The CDR3 runs 17 residues. V lost 1 base to trimming and J lost 2 bases; unmatched junction nucleotides: 5. CDR1 is SGHVS, CDR2 FQNEAQ, per germline. The CDR3, as DNA: TGTGCCAGCAGCTTAGGACTAGCGGGACCTTTCACAGATACGCAGTATTTT. It specifies CASSLGLAGPFTDTQYF.

The chain has TRBV2 and TRBJ1-1, with D unresolved. The CDR3 loop spans 13 amino acids. CDR1 is SNHLY and CDR2 is FYNNEI in the germline V gene. V shed 7 bases and J shed 2 bases, with 11 bases lying between them. The CDR3: CASNRDPNTEAFF. The CDR3 DNA sequence: TGTGCCAGCAATCGGGATCCTAACACTGAAGCTTTCTTT.

The chain joins TRBV28 to TRBJ1-1; D gene unclear. Trimming left V 7 bases short and J 0 bases short, with 9 bases between. Germline V gene data show CDR1 as MDHEN and CDR2 as SYDVKM. The CDR3 length is 13 residues. CDR3 DNA sequence: TGTGCCAGCACCTTCCAGCTGAACACTGAAGCTTTCTTT. Protein sequence: CASTFQLNTEAFF.

The genes are TRBV20-1 and TRBJ2-1; D call uncertain. V dropped 5 bases and J dropped 0 bases, with 2 bases sitting between them. Germline V lookup: CDR1 DFQATT, CDR2 SNEGSKA (reference sequence). There are 11 residues in the CDR3. The CDR3 sequence: CSASSYNEQFF. The CDR3 DNA is TGCAGTGCTTCCTCCTACAATGAGCAGTTCTTC.

This sequence joins TRBV2 and TRBJ1-2; 7 bases are shared with TRBD1. V lost 8 bases, J lost 2 bases, and 11 bases stayed unmatched. Per the germline V gene, CDR1 is SNHLY and CDR2 is FYNNEI. This CDR3 has 15 residues. CDR3 nucleotide sequence: TGTGCCAGCTCGAGTGATCCGACAGGGAACTATGGCTACACCTTC. It translates to CASSSDPTGNYGYTF.